This TCR beta chain emerged from a study of T cell repertoires in cytomegalovirus infection. Via MiXCR, TCRdb re-called the reads, giving one row per CDR3 protein. The table records under 150,000 distinct CDR3 sequences, about 10% of them present only once. Study conclusions and caveats: The ex vivo response was dominated by HLA-C-restricted CMV-specific TCR beta clonotypes.

This clonotype has ten or more counts. Its target is unknown. Germline V gene lookup returns CDR1 SEHNR and CDR2 FQNEAQ (reference sequence). The CDR3 is 14 amino acids. The germline V and J ends were trimmed by 3 bases and 8 bases, with 16 bases remaining between them. Specimen: PBMCs. The origin of this receptor is a human donor in good health (CMV status not recorded). Some clones in this sample may be carry-over from other donors' samples. The chain recombines TRBV7-9 with TRBJ1-1, with D possibly matching TRBD1 (5 bases). The CDR3 is CASSFGGKPREAFF. DNA for the CDR3: TGTGCCAGCAGCTTCGGGGGGAAGCCACGGGAAGCTTTCTTT.